A selection of T cell receptor beta chains follows, all from one sample in a study of blood T cell repertoires in COVID-19. Clones were sequenced by immunoSEQ multiplex PCR, and TCRdb holds only the in-frame ones, with some missing. Of roughly 140,000 clones in the sample, around 86% were seen once. The sequenced material came from peripheral blood. The receptor source for this set is an elderly woman with acute or convalescent COVID-19. Each CDR3 is given with its conserved first and last residue. D genes are given only for firm matches. A row's size may be missing; if present it is once, few, many or a size class.

d_gene,v_gene,abundance,j_gene,len,CDR3nt,CDR3aa
-,TRBV7-6,-,TRBJ2-3,12,TGTGCCAGCAGCCGTTGGAGGGAGGCGCAGTATTTT,CASSRWREAQYF
-,TRBV2,-,TRBJ2-5,13,TGTGCCAGCAGGACCAGGGGTGGGGAGACCCAGTACTTC,CASRTRGGETQYF
TRBD1,TRBV30,-,TRBJ2-7,15,TGTGCCTGGAGAAGCAACCGGGACAGGGCCTACGAGCAGTACTTC,CAWRSNRDRAYEQYF
-,TRBV27,-,TRBJ1-4,20,TGTGCCAGCAGTGAATCGACAGAACTATTACTACAACCCCCTAATGAAAAACTGTTTTTT,CASSESTELLLQPPNEKLFF
TRBD2,TRBV15,-,TRBJ2-7,12,TGTGCCACCAGCCCTAGCGGGCCCGAGCAGTACTTC,CATSPSGPEQYF
TRBD1,TRBV24-1,-,TRBJ2-1,17,TGTGCCACCAGTGATCCCTCCGGACAGGGCTCCTACAATGAGCAGTTCTTC,CATSDPSGQGSYNEQFF
TRBD1,TRBV29-1,many,TRBJ2-7,14,TGCAGCGTTGAGGAAAGACAGGGGGCGTCCGAGCAGTACTTC,CSVEERQGASEQYF
-,TRBV21-1,-,TRBJ1-1,12,TGTGCCAGCAGCAAGGACAGACTTGAAGCTTTCTTT,CASSKDRLEAFF
TRBD2,TRBV18,-,TRBJ2-5,15,TGTGCCAGCTCGCCCGCGGGGGGCTTGAGAGAGACCCAGTACTTC,CASSPAGGLRETQYF
-,TRBV7-6,-,TRBJ2-5,13,TGTGCCAGCAGGAGGCGCCCGGAAGAGACCCAGTACTTC,CASRRRPEETQYF
TRBD1,TRBV19,-,TRBJ2-3,16,TGTGCCAGTAGTATGGGGACAGGGGGAGGCTCAGATACGCAGTATTTT,CASSMGTGGGSDTQYF
-,TRBV5-6,-,TRBJ1-5,14,TGTGCCAGCAGCAGGGGGTCTAGCAATCAGCCCCAGCATTTT,CASSRGSSNQPQHF
TRBD1,TRBV13,-,TRBJ1-1,14,TGTGCCAGCAGCTTAGGTCGCCGAGGGGGCGACGCTTTCTTT,CASSLGRRGGDAFF
TRBD1,TRBV7-8,-,TRBJ1-2,12,TGTGCCAGCAGCTTCAACAGGGGACTCTACACCTTC,CASSFNRGLYTF
TRBD2,TRBV6-5,-,TRBJ2-3,14,TGTGCCAGCAGTTTAGCGGGAGCCCCAGATACGCAGTATTTT,CASSLAGAPDTQYF
-,TRBV18,-,TRBJ1-4,16,TGTGCCAGCTCACCAGGGGCTGACTCAACTAATGAAAAACTGTTTTTT,CASSPGADSTNEKLFF
TRBD1,TRBV7-9,-,TRBJ1-1,19,TGTGCCAGCAGCTTAGCACCGGGACAGGTAATAAGGGGGAACACTGAAGCTTTCTTT,CASSLAPGQVIRGNTEAFF
TRBD1,TRBV2,-,TRBJ1-3,14,TGTGCCAGCAGAAGAACGGGACAGGGAGACACCATATATTTT,CASRRTGQGDTIYF
-,TRBV5-1,few,TRBJ2-1,15,TGCGCCAGCAGCTCCGGGTCAACATCCTACAATGAGCAGTTCTTC,CASSSGSTSYNEQFF
TRBD2,TRBV28,-,TRBJ2-5,16,TGTGCCAGCAGTTTATTGGGACTAGCGGATCAAGAGACCCAGTACTTC,CASSLLGLADQETQYF
-,TRBV19,-,TRBJ1-1,13,TGTGCCAGTAGTATCCAGGGGAGCACTGAAGCTTTCTTT,CASSIQGSTEAFF
-,TRBV5-6,-,TRBJ2-3,14,TGTGCCAGCAGCTTTAGCCCTACCACAGATACGCAGTATTTT,CASSFSPTTDTQYF
-,TRBV10-3,-,TRBJ2-5,14,TGTGCCATCAGTGGGGGGGGGCCCCTCGAGACCCAGTACTTC,CAISGGGPLETQYF
-,TRBV7-2,few,TRBJ1-5,16,TGTGCCAGCAGTCCTATGAGTGGGGGCTCGAATCAGCCCCAGCATTTT,CASSPMSGGSNQPQHF
-,TRBV9,-,TRBJ1-1,14,TGTGCCAGCAGCGTAGGGGCTTTGAACACTGAAGCTTTCTTT,CASSVGALNTEAFF
-,TRBV4-1,-,TRBJ1-1,17,TGCGCCAGCAGCCAAGAACCCCGAGCAGGGCTGAACACTGAAGCTTTCTTT,CASSQEPRAGLNTEAFF
-,TRBV13,-,TRBJ1-1,17,TGTGCCAGCAGCTTGCCCCCCGGCAGGGGAGAGCGAACTGAAGCTTTCTTT,CASSLPPGRGERTEAFF
-,TRBV5-1,-,TRBJ2-5,13,TGCGCCAGCAGCTTCGGTCCGCAAGAGACCCAGTACTTC,CASSFGPQETQYF
TRBD2,TRBV7-2,-,TRBJ2-3,15,TGTGCCAGCAGCTTAGTTCGCGGGAGGAGCGATACGCAGTATTTT,CASSLVRGRSDTQYF
TRBD1,TRBV19,-,TRBJ2-7,15,TGTGCCAGTAGTATGGGTCAGGGGGCCTCCTACGAGCAGTACTTC,CASSMGQGASYEQYF
TRBD2,TRBV4-2,-,TRBJ2-1,20,TGTGCCAGCAGCCAAGGAGGACGGGGGGGCTTTTTGTATAGATACAATGAGCAGTTCTTC,CASSQGGRGGFLYRYNEQFF
TRBD1,TRBV28,-,TRBJ1-1,15,TGTGCCAGCAGTCCCGCGACAGGGCTGTGGACTGAAGCTTTCTTT,CASSPATGLWTEAFF
TRBD1,TRBV28,-,TRBJ1-5,16,TGTGCCAGCAGATCAGGGGGCCAATATAGCAATCAGCCCCAGCATTTT,CASRSGGQYSNQPQHF
TRBD1,TRBV15,-,TRBJ2-3,16,TGTGCCACCAGCATATCGCGGACAGGCCTCACAGATACGCAGTATTTT,CATSISRTGLTDTQYF
-,TRBV4-1,-,TRBJ1-6,16,TGCGCCAGCAGCCAGGTGGACAGTTTCTATAATTCACCCCTCCACTTT,CASSQVDSFYNSPLHF
-,TRBV19,-,TRBJ1-5,16,TGTGCCAGTACCTCCGGGAGCCAATATAGCAATCAGCCCCAGCATTTT,CASTSGSQYSNQPQHF
-,TRBV2,-,TRBJ2-3,14,TGTGCCAGCAGTGTTGAGCCGGGGTTGAATACGCAGTATTTT,CASSVEPGLNTQYF
-,TRBV7-2,-,TRBJ2-1,14,TGTGCCAGCAGCTCGCGGCTAGCGAGCAATGAGCAGTTCTTC,CASSSRLASNEQFF
-,TRBV28,few,TRBJ1-6,15,TGTGCCAGCAGTTCCTCGGACAGAGGGAATTCACCCCTCCACTTT,CASSSSDRGNSPLHF
TRBD1,TRBV7-8,-,TRBJ1-1,15,TGTGCCAGCAGCCCCCACTGGACAGGGAGCACTGAAGCTTTCTTT,CASSPHWTGSTEAFF